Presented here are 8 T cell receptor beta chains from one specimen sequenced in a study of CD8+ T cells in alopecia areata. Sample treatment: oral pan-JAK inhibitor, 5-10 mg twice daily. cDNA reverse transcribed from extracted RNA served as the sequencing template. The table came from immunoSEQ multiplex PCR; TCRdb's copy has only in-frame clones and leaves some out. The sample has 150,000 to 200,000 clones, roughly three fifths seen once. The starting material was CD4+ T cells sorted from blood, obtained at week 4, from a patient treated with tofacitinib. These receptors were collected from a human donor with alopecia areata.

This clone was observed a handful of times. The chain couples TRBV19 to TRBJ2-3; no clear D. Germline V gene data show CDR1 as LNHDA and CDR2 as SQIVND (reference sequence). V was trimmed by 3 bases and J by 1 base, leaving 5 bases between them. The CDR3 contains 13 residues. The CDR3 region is CASSMAGTDTQYF. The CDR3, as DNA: TGTGCCAGTAGTATGGCAGGCACAGATACGCAGTATTTT.

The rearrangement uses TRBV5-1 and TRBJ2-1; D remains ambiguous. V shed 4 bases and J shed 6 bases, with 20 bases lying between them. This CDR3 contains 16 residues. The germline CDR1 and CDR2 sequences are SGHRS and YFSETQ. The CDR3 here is CASSAQSANRANEQFF. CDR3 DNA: TGCGCCAGCAGCGCCCAGAGTGCGAATCGTGCCAATGAGCAGTTCTTC.

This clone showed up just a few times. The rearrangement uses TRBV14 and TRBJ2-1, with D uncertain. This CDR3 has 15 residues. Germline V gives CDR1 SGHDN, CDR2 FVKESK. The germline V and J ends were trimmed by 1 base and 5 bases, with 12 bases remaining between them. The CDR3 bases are TGTGCCAGCAGCCAAGGGTATCTGAGACACAATGAGCAGTTCTTC. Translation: CASSQGYLRHNEQFF.

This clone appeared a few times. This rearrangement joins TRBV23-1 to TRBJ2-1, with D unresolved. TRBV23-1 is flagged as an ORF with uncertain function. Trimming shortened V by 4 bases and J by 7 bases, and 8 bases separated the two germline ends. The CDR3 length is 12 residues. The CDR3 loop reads CASSRSGNEQFF. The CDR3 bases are TGCGCCAGCAGTCGCTCCGGGAATGAGCAGTTCTTC.

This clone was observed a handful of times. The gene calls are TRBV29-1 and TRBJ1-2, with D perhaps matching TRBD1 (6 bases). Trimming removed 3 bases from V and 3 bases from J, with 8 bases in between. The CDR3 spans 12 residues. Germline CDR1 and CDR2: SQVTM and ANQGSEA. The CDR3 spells CSVDPGDYGYTF. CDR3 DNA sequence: TGCAGCGTTGACCCAGGGGACTATGGCTACACCTTC. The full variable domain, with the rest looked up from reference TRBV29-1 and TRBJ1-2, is SAVISQKPSRDICQRGTSLTIQCQVDSQVTMMFWYRQQPGQSLTLIATANQGSEATYESGFVIDKFPISRPNLTFSTLTVSNMSPEDSSIYLCSVDPGDYGYTFGSGTRLTVV.

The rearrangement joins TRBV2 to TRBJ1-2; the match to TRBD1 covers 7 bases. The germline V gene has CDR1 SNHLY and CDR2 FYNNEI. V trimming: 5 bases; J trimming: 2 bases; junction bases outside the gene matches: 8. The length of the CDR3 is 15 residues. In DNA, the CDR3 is TGTGCCAGCAGTCCAAACCCGGGACAGAACTATGGCTACACCTTC. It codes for CASSPNPGQNYGYTF. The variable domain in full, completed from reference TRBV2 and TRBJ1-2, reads EPEVTQTPSHQVTQMGQEVILRCVPISNHLYFYWYRQILGQKVEFLVSFYNNEISEKSEIFDDQFSVERPDGSNFTLKIRSTKLEDSAMYFCASSPNPGQNYGYTFGSGTRLTVV.

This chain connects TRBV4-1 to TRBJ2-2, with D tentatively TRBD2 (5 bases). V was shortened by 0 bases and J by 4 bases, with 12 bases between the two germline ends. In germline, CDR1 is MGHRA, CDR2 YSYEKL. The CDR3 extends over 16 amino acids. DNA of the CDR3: TGCGCCAGCAGCCAAGATGTTACAGCGGTCACCGGGGAGCTGTTTTTT. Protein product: CASSQDVTAVTGELFF.

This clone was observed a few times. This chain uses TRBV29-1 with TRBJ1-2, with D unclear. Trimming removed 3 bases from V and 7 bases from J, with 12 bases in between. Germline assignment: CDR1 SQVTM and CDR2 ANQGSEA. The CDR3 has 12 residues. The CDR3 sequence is CSVEFRLAGYTF. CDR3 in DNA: TGCAGCGTTGAGTTCAGGTTGGCTGGCTACACCTTC.